This TCR beta chain originates from a study of identifying expanded T cells in peripheral blood. Measured with immunoSEQ multiplex PCR; TCRdb has only the in-frame clones, and not every one. This sample has 100,000 to 150,000 clones, with 65% to 90% found just once. The CDR3 extends over 11 amino acids. Trimming stripped 6 bases from V and 5 bases from J, with 9 bases between. Germline CDR1 reads DFQATT; CDR2 reads SNEGSKA (reference sequence). The specimen was blood. V gene TRBV20-1 combines with J gene TRBJ2-3; the D gene is possibly TRBD2 (6 bases). This TCR was sampled from a person between 18 and 75 years old in good health. This CDR3 reads CSAWGGDTQYF. CDR3 bases: TGCAGTGCCTGGGGAGGAGATACGCAGTATTTT.